The 27 T cell receptor beta chains reported below all come from one sample, sequenced in a study of T-cell memory formation after mild COVID-19. TCRdb analysed the 5' RACE reads with MiXCR anew, one entry per CDR3 protein. Of 200,000 or so distinct CDR3 sequences in the sample, 16% were seen once. The material sequenced was PBMCs or a T cell subset sorted from them (not recorded which). These receptor sequences come from an adult woman who had mild COVID-19 (a few samples of this study predate the infection). Cell type and time point are not known.

J is TRBJ2-1 and V is TRBV3-1, with unresolved D. CDR3 length equals 14 residues. The V end lost 2 bases, the J end lost 3 bases, and 8 bases lay between the germline ends. From germline, CDR1 is LGHDT and CDR2 YNNKEL (reference sequence). CDR3 in DNA: TGTGCCAGCAGCCAACGGGCTAGCTACAATGAGCAGTTCTTC. It translates to CASSQRASYNEQFF.

This clonotype was seen a handful of times. This rearrangement joins TRBV6-5 to TRBJ2-3; perhaps TRBD1 as D (6 bases). The V gene lost 4 bases and the J gene lost 2 bases, with 13 bases spanning the gap. Per germline, CDR1 MNHEY and CDR2 SVGAGI. This CDR3 has 15 amino acids. CDR3 bases: TGTGCCAGCAGTTCTACAGGGATCTCCACAGATACGCAGTATTTT. Translated, it gives CASSSTGISTDTQYF.

This clonotype was observed a handful of times. J is TRBJ2-4 and V is TRBV18; tentatively, D is TRBD1 (5 bases). V was clipped by 3 bases and J by 15 bases, with 18 bases between them. CDR1 is KGHSH and CDR2 is LQKENI in the germline V gene. The length of the CDR3 is 13 residues. DNA for the CDR3: TGTGCCAGCTCACCGTCGACAGACCCGCCTGGGTACTTC. Its protein is CASSPSTDPPGYF.

This chain uses TRBV11-2 with TRBJ1-1; no clear D gene. In germline, CDR1 is SGHAT, CDR2 FQNNGV. Between the trimmed V and J ends, which lost 0 bases and 10 bases, there was a span of 9 bases. The CDR3 length is 12 residues. CDR3 loop: CASSLDGWGAFF. The CDR3 DNA follows: TGTGCCAGCAGCTTAGACGGGTGGGGAGCTTTCTTT.

The rearrangement links TRBV29-1 to TRBJ2-1; 7 bases fit TRBD1. There are 14 residues in the CDR3. J lost 6 bases, V lost 4 bases, and 9 bases had no gene match. Germline CDR1 is SQVTM and CDR2 is ANQGSEA. CDR3 in amino acids: CSVAGPTGVNEQFF. The CDR3 nucleotides are TGCAGCGTTGCGGGGCCCACAGGGGTCAATGAGCAGTTCTTC.

This chain links TRBV20-1 with TRBJ2-2, with D possibly called TRBD1 or TRBD2 (6 bases each). Trimming took 0 bases from V and 7 from J, leaving 15 bases between them. This CDR3 is 15 amino acids long. Per germline, CDR1 DFQATT and CDR2 SNEGSKA (reference sequence). The CDR3 region is CSAREPGAPGGELFF. In nucleotides, the CDR3 is TGCAGTGCTAGAGAACCGGGGGCGCCCGGCGGGGAGCTGTTTTTT.

This chain uses TRBV5-1 with TRBJ2-1; 9 positions agree with TRBD2. The CDR3 is 17 amino acids. CDR1 SGHRS and CDR2 YFSETQ come from the germline V gene. V dropped 4 bases and J dropped 4; count of bases not matched to a gene: 12. The CDR3, as DNA: TGCGCCAGCAGCCTGAGTACCCGACTAGCGGCGTACAATGAGCAGTTCTTC. Its protein product is CASSLSTRLAAYNEQFF.

The J gene is TRBJ2-1, the V gene TRBV19; 7 nucleotides align to TRBD2. The CDR3 totals 13 residues. Germline V gene data show CDR1 as LNHDA and CDR2 as SQIVND (reference sequence). After removal of 9 bases from V and 4 bases from J, the junction contained 6 bases not matched to a gene. The CDR3 reads CASGGSVYNEQFF. CDR3 DNA: TGTGCCAGCGGCGGGAGTGTATACAATGAGCAGTTCTTC.

The V and J genes are TRBV5-1 and TRBJ2-5; a possible D gene is TRBD1 (5 bases). The ends were cut back, 4 bases at V and 3 bases at J, with 13 bases in the middle. CDR1 SGHRS and CDR2 YFSETQ come from the germline V gene. The CDR3 runs 14 residues. The CDR3 DNA reads as TGCGCCAGCAGCCCCGACAGACCTGAAGAGACCCAGTACTTC. Protein product: CASSPDRPEETQYF. Full variable domain (remainder filled in from reference TRBV5-1 and TRBJ2-5): KAGVTQTPRYLIKTRGQQVTLSCSPISGHRSVSWYQQTPGQGLQFLFEYFSETQRNKGNFPGRFSGRQFSNSRSEMNVSTLELGDSALYLCASSPDRPEETQYFGPGTRLLVL.

At least ten counts were recorded for this clonotype. V is TRBV6-5 and J is TRBJ2-2; D is uncertain. CDR3 length equals 16 residues. In germline, CDR1 is MNHEY, CDR2 SVGAGI. V lost 2 bases and J lost 0, with 10 bases in between. CDR3 DNA sequence: TGTGCCAGCAGTTACGGAACGTTCGCGAACACCGGGGAGCTGTTTTTT. As protein: CASSYGTFANTGELFF.

This rearrangement joins TRBV12-3 or TRBV12-4 to TRBJ1-2; TRBD1 is a possible D gene (5 bases). This CDR3 comprises 14 residues. The V end lost 4 bases, the J end lost 4 bases, and 13 bases lay between the germline ends. CDR3 in DNA: TGTGCCAGCAGTTCGTCCGGGACGGTCTATGGCTACACCTTC. Its protein is CASSSSGTVYGYTF.

This clonotype was seen only a few times. CDR3 sequence: CSVVGTHEQYF. The CDR3 nucleotides are TGCAGCGTTGTAGGGACCCACGAGCAGTACTTC. J is TRBJ2-7 and V is TRBV29-1; D is perhaps TRBD1 or TRBD2 (5 bases each). The CDR3 contains 11 residues. Germline-derived CDR1 and CDR2 are SQVTM and ANQGSEA. V lost 4 bases and J lost 5, with 9 bases in between.

This clonotype was picked up a small number of times. The genes are TRBV20-1 and TRBJ2-7; D not resolved. Trimming stripped 1 base from V and 6 bases from J, with 10 bases between. Germline assignment: CDR1 DFQATT and CDR2 SNEGSKA (reference sequence). This CDR3 has 12 residues. The CDR3 sequence is CSARVRQFEQYF. In DNA form, the CDR3 reads TGCAGTGCTAGAGTCCGCCAGTTCGAGCAGTACTTC.

This clonotype has a handful of counts. The chain links TRBV18 to TRBJ1-2; tentatively, D is TRBD1 (5 bases). V was cut by 5 bases and J by 12 bases, with 19 bases left in between. This CDR3 has 13 residues. Per germline, CDR1 KGHSH and CDR2 LQKENI. The CDR3: CASSSGTGLDNTF. For the CDR3, the DNA is TGTGCCAGCTCATCCGGGACGGGACTTGATAACACCTTC.

The genes are TRBV2 and TRBJ1-3, with unresolved D. There are 14 residues in the CDR3. From germline, CDR1 is SNHLY and CDR2 FYNNEI. Trimming took off 3 bases at V and 2 bases at J, with 8 bases between the two ends. CDR3 coding DNA: TGTGCCAGCAGTGATTTGTCAGCTGGAAACACCATATATTTT. Translation gives CASSDLSAGNTIYF.

This clonotype was seen a handful of times. The chain links TRBV7-6 to TRBJ1-1; 10 nucleotides match TRBD1. The germline CDR1 and CDR2 sequences are SGHVS and FNYEAQ. The ends lost 5 bases at V and 2 bases at J; junction bases unmatched: 8. This CDR3 comprises 16 residues. The CDR3 loop reads CASSVTGGEVNTEAFF. As DNA, the CDR3 is TGTGCCAGCAGCGTGACAGGGGGCGAAGTCAACACTGAAGCTTTCTTT. Full variable domain (missing parts from reference TRBV7-6 and TRBJ1-1): GAGVSQSPRYKVTKRGQDVALRCDPISGHVSLYWYRQALGQGPEFLTYFNYEAQQDKSGLPNDRFSAERPEGSISTLTIQRTEQRDSAMYRCASSVTGGEVNTEAFFGQGTRLTVV.

The table lists this clonotype with a few counts. The genes are TRBV4-1 and TRBJ1-2; tentatively, D is TRBD1 (5 bases). V lost 3 bases and J 2 bases, leaving 16 bases between the germline ends. Germline assignment: CDR1 MGHRA and CDR2 YSYEKL. The CDR3 is 16 amino acids. The CDR3 protein is CASSHPGGRRNYGYTF. The CDR3 DNA follows: TGCGCCAGCAGCCACCCGGGGGGGAGAAGAAACTATGGCTACACCTTC.

This rearrangement joins TRBV12-3 or TRBV12-4 to TRBJ1-4; D might be TRBD1 (5 bases). Trimming left V 5 bases short and J 7 bases short, with 20 bases between. This CDR3 comprises 16 residues. For the CDR3, the DNA is TGTGCCAGCAGTCCCCTGATCGGACCTGGGGGTGAAAAACTGTTTTTT. Translated, it gives CASSPLIGPGGEKLFF.

The table lists this clonotype with a few counts. J is TRBJ2-7 and V is TRBV7-6; 13 nucleotides line up with TRBD2. The CDR3 length is 15 residues. The trim removed 4 bases at V and 4 bases at J, leaving 4 bases unmatched. The germline V gene encodes CDR1 SGHVS and CDR2 FNYEAQ. The CDR3 here is CASSSGLAGKYEQYF. The CDR3 DNA sequence: TGTGCCAGCAGCTCGGGACTAGCGGGGAAATACGAGCAGTACTTC.

This clonotype has a count of ten or more. The chain employs TRBV27 and TRBJ2-2; a weak D match, TRBD1 (5 bases). This CDR3 spans 15 amino acids. Trimming took 10 bases from V and 2 from J, leaving 17 bases between them. Germline CDR1 and CDR2: MNHEY and SMNVEV (reference sequence). CDR3 region: CANIPSGQNTGELFF. CDR3 DNA: TGTGCCAACATCCCATCCGGACAAAACACCGGGGAGCTGTTTTTT.

With respect to this clonotype: A much larger clone is a single base away; this may be a read error. The rearrangement uses TRBV7-9 and TRBJ2-3; D remains unclear. Trimming left V 4 bases short and J 5 bases short, with 7 bases between. Germline values: CDR1 SEHNR, CDR2 FQNEAQ (reference sequence). This CDR3 has 12 amino acids. The CDR3 nucleotides read TGTGCCAGCAGCTCCTGGGGAGATACGCAGTATTTT. This codes for CASSSWGDTQYF.

The rearrangement uses TRBV24-1 and TRBJ2-1; 11 bases line up with TRBD1. The CDR3 has 16 residues. In germline, CDR1 is KGHDR, CDR2 SFDVKD. Unmatched junction bases numbered 8, after V lost 3 bases and J lost 8 bases. CDR3 in amino acids: CATSDTRTGGGDEQFF. The CDR3 DNA sequence: TGTGCCACCAGTGATACCAGGACAGGGGGCGGGGATGAGCAGTTCTTC.

This clonotype was seen at least ten times. The V and J genes are TRBV7-8 and TRBJ2-1, with 16 bases matching TRBD2. The CDR3 loop spans 17 amino acids. Germline CDR1 and CDR2: SGHVS and FQNEAQ. V dropped 5 bases and J dropped 6; count of bases not matched to a gene: 7. The CDR3 DNA reads TGTGCCAGCAGCCCCTCGGGACTAGCGGGGGGGGGCAATGAGCAGTTCTTC. Translation gives CASSPSGLAGGGNEQFF.

This clonotype was detected only a few times. This chain joins TRBV9 and TRBJ2-1; D is possibly TRBD1 or TRBD2 (5 bases each). V lost 3 bases and J 6 bases, leaving 16 bases between the germline ends. The CDR3 is 15 residues long. Germline V CDR1 and CDR2: SGDLS, YYNGEE. In DNA form, the CDR3 reads TGTGCCAGCAGCGAGGGCCCTGAGGGACCCAATGAGCAGTTCTTC. This translates into CASSEGPEGPNEQFF.

The gene calls are TRBV20-1 and TRBJ2-1, with no clear D. Germline lookup yields CDR1 DFQATT and CDR2 SNEGSKA (reference sequence). Trimming pared 1 base from V and 7 bases from J, leaving 8 bases between. CDR3 length: 12 residues. The CDR3 sequence is CSARGSFNEQFF. DNA of the CDR3: TGCAGTGCTAGAGGAAGTTTTAATGAGCAGTTCTTC.

This clonotype was picked up a small number of times. The rearrangement uses TRBV12-5 and TRBJ2-1, with D hard to call. Trimming removed 0 bases from V and 0 bases from J, with 18 bases in between. Germline CDR1 reads LGHNT; CDR2 reads FRNRAP. This CDR3 region has 19 residues. CDR3 sequence reads: CASGLVARLLLSSYNEQFF. The CDR3 region has the DNA TGTGCTAGTGGTTTGGTGGCAAGGTTACTCCTTAGCTCCTACAATGAGCAGTTCTTC.

This clonotype came up a few times. The CDR3 protein is CASSPTGINEQFF. CDR3 in DNA: TGCGCCAGCAGCCCGACAGGGATCAATGAGCAGTTCTTC. V usage is TRBV5-1 and J usage is TRBJ2-1; 7 bases fit TRBD1. The CDR3 has 13 residues. The trim removed 4 bases at V and 6 bases at J, leaving 4 bases unmatched. CDR1 is SGHRS, CDR2 YFSETQ, per germline.